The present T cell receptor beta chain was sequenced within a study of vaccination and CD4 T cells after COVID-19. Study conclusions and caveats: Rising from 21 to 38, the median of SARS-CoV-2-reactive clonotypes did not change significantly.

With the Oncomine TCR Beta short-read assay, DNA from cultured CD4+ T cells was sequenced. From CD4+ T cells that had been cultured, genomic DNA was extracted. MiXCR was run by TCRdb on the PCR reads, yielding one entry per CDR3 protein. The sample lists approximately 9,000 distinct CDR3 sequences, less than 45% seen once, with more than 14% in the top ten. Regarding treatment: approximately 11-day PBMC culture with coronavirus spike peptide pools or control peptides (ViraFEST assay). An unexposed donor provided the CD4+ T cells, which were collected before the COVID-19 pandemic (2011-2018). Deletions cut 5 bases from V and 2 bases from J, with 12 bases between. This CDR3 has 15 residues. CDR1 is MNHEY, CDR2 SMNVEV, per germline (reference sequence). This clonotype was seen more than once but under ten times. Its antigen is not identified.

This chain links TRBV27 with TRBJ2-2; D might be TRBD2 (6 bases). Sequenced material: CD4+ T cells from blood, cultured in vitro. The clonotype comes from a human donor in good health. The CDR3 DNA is TGTGCCAGCAGTCCGGGGGACTTCAACACCGGGGAGCTGTTTTTT. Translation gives CASSPGDFNTGELFF.